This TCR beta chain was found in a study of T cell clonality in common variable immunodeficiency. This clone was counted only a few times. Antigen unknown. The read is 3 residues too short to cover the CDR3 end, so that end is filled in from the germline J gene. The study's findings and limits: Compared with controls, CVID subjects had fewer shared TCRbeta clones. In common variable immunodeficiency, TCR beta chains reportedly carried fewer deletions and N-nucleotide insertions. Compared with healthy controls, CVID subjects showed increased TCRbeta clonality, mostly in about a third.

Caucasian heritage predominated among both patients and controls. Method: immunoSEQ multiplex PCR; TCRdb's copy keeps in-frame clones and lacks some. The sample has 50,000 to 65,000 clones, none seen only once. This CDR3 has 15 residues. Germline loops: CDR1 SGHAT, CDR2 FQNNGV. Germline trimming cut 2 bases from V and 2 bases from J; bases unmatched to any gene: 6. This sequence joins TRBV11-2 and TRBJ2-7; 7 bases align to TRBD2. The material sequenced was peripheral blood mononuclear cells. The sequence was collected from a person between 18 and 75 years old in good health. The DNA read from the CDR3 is TGTGCCAGCAGCTTAACGGCTAGCGGAACCTACGAG. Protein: CASSLTASGTYE. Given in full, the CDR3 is CASSLTASGTYEQYF.